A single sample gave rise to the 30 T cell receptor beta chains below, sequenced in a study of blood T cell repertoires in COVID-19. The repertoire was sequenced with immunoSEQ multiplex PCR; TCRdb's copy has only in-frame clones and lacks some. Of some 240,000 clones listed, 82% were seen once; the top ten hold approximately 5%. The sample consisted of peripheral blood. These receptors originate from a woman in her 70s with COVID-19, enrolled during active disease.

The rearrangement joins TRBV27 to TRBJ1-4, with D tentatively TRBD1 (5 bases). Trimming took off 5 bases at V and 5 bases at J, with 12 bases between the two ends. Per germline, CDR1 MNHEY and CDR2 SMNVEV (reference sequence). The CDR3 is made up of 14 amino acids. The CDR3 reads CASSATVLNEKLFF. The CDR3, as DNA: TGTGCCAGCAGTGCGACAGTCTTAAATGAAAAACTGTTTTTT.

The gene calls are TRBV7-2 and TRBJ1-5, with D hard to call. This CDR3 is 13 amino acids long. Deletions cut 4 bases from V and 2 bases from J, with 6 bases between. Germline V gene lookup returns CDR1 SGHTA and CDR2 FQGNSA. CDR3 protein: CASSSRGNQPQHF. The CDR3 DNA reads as TGTGCCAGCAGCTCGCGGGGCAATCAGCCCCAGCATTTT. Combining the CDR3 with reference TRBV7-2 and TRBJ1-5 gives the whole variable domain GAGVSQSPSNKVTEKGKDVELRCDPISGHTALYWYRQSLGQGLEFLIYFQGNSAPDKSGLPSDRFSAERTGGSVSTLTIQRTQQEDSAVYLCASSSRGNQPQHFGDGTRLSIL.

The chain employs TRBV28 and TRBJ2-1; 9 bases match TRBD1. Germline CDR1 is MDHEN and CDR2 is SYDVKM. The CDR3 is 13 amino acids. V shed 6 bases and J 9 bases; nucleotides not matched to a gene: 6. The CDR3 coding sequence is TGTGCCAGCAGCCACGGACAGGGGCCTGAGCAGTTCTTC. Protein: CASSHGQGPEQFF.

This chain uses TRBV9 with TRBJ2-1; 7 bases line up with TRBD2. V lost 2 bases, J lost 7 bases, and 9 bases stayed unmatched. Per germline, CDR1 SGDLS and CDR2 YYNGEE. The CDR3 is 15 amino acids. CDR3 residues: CASSVVGGPENEQFF. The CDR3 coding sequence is TGTGCCAGCAGCGTCGTGGGAGGGCCGGAGAATGAGCAGTTCTTC.

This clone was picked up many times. CDR3 in DNA: TGTGCCAGCAGCCCCTACTCCGGGACAGGGTACGAGCAGTACTTC. This translates into CASSPYSGTGYEQYF. This chain uses TRBV6-5 with TRBJ2-7; TRBD1 aligns across 9 bases. Germline V lookup: CDR1 MNHEY, CDR2 SVGAGI. The J segment lost 4 bases and the V segment lost 6 bases, leaving 10 bases of the junction unmatched. The CDR3 totals 15 residues.

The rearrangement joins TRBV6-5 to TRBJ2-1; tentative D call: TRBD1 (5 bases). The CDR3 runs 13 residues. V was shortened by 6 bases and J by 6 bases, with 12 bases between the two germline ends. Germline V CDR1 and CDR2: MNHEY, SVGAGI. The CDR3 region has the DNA TGTGCCAGCAGCCAGGGTGTGCGCAATGAGCAGTTCTTC. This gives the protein CASSQGVRNEQFF.

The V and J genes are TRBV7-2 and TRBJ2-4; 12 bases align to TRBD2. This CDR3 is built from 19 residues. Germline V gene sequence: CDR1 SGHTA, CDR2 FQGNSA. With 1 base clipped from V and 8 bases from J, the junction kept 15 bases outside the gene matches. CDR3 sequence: CASSLGGLAGGPTGDIQYF. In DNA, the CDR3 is TGTGCCAGCAGCTTAGGCGGGCTAGCGGGAGGGCCGACCGGGGACATTCAGTACTTC.

CDR3: CASSALASTRNEKLFF. The CDR3 DNA follows: TGTGCCAGCAGCGCCCTGGCCTCTACCAGGAATGAAAAACTGTTTTTT. The chain joins TRBV7-2 to TRBJ1-4; D uncertain. The CDR3 runs to 16 residues. Germline CDR1 SGHTA, CDR2 FQGNSA. Trimming stripped 5 bases from V and 5 bases from J, with 18 bases between.

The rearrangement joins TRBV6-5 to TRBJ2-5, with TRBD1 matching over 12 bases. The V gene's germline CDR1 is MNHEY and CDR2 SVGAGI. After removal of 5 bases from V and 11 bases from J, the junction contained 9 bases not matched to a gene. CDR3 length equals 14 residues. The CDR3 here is CASSRSGTGGRQYF. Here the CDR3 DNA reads TGTGCCAGCAGTAGGAGCGGGACAGGGGGCCGGCAGTACTTC.

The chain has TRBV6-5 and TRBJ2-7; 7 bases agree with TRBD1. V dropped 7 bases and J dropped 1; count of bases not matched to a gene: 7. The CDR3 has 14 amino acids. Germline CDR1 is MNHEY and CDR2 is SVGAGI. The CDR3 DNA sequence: TGTGCCAGCATCCCGGGACAGTATTCCTACGAGCAGTACTTC. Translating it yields CASIPGQYSYEQYF.

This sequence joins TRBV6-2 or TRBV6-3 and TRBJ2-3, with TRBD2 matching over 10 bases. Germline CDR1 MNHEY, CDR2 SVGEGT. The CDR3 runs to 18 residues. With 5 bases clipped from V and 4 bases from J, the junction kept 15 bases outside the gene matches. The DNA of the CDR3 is TGTGCCAGCAGTCGCCAGCGGGAGGGTTTTTATGTCGCAGATACGCAGTATTTT. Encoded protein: CASSRQREGFYVADTQYF.

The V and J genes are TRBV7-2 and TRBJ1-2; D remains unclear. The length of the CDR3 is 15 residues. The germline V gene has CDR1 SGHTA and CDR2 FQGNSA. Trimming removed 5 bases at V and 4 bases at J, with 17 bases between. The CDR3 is CASSRQSGQAYGYTF. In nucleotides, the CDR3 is TGTGCCAGCAGCCGGCAATCAGGTCAGGCCTATGGCTACACCTTC.

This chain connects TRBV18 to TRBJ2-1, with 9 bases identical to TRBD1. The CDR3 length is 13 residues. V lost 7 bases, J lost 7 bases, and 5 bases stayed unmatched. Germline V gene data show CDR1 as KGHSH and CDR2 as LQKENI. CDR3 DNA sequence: TGTGCCAGCTACAAGGACAGGGGAAATGAGCAGTTCTTC. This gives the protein CASYKDRGNEQFF.

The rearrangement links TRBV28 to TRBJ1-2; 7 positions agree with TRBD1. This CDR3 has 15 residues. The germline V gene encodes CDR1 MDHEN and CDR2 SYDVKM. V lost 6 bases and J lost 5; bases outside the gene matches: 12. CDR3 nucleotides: TGTGCCAGCAGGAATGAGGGGGCGGGAAATTATGGCTACACCTTC. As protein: CASRNEGAGNYGYTF.

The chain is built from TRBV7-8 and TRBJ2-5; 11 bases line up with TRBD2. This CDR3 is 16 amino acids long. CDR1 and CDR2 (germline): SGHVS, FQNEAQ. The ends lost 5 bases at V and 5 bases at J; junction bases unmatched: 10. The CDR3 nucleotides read TGTGCCAGCAGCCCCTTACTAGCGGGAGAGGGGGAGACCCAGTACTTC. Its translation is CASSPLLAGEGETQYF.

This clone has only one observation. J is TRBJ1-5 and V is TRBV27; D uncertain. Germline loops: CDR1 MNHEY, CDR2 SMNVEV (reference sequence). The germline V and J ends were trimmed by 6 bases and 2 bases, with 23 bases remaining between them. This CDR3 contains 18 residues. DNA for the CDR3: TGTGCCAGCAGCCCGAACTCTAGCGGGAGGCAGGGCAATCAGCCCCAGCATTTT. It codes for CASSPNSSGRQGNQPQHF.

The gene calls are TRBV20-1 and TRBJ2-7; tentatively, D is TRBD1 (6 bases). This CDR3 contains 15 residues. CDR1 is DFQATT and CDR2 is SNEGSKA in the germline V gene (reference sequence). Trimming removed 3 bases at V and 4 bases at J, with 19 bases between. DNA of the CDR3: TGCAGTGCTAGTACCCCGGGACAAAACAGATACGAGCAGTACTTC. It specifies CSASTPGQNRYEQYF.

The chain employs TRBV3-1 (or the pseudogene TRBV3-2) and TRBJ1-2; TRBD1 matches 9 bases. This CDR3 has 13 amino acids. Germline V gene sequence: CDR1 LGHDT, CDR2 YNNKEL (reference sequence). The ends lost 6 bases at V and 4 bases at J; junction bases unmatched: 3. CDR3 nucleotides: TGTGCCAGCAGTCCGACAGGGGGCTATGGCTACACCTTC. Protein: CASSPTGGYGYTF.

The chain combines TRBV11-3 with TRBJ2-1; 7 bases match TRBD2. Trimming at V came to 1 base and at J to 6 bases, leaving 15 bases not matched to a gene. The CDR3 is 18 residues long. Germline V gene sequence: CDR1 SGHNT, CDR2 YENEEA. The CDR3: CASSLGRAGGLVGNEQFF. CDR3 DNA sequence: TGTGCCAGCAGCTTAGGAAGGGCTGGAGGACTAGTGGGCAATGAGCAGTTCTTC.

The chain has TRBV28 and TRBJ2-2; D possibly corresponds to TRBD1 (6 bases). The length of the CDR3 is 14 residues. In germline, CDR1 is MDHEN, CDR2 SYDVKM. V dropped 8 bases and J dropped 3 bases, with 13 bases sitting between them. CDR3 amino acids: CASLQGLDTGELFF. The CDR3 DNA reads TGTGCCAGCCTACAGGGATTGGACACCGGGGAGCTGTTTTTT. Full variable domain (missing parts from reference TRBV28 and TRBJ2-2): DVKVTQSSRYLVKRTGEKVFLECVQDMDHENMFWYRQDPGLGLRLIYFSYDVKMKEKGDIPEGYSVSREKKERFSLILESASTNQTSMYLCASLQGLDTGELFFGEGSRLTVL.

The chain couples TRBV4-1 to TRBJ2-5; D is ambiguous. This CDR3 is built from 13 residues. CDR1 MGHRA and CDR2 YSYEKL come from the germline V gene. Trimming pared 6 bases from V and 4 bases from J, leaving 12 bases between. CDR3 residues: CASSRLEVETQYF. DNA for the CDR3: TGCGCCAGCAGTCGGCTAGAGGTAGAGACCCAGTACTTC.

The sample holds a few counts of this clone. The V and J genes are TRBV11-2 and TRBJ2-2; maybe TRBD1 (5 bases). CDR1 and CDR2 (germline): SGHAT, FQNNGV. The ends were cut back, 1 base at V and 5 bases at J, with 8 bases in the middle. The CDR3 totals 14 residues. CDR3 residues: CASSLVTATGELFF. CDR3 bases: TGTGCCAGCAGCTTAGTGACAGCTACCGGGGAGCTGTTTTTT.

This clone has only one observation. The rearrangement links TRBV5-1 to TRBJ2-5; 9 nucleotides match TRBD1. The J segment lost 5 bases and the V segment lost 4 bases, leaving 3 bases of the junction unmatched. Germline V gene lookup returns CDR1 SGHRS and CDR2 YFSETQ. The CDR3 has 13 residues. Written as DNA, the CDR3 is TGCGCCAGCAGCGGGGGGACAGGGGAGACCCAGTACTTC. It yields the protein CASSGGTGETQYF.

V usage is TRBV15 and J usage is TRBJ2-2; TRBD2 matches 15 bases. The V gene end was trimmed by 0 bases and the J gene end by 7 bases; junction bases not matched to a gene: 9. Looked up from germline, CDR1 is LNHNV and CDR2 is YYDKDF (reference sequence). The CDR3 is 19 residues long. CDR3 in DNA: TGTGCCACCAGCAGAGATTCCGGGACTAGCGGGAGGAAAGGCGGGGAGCTGTTTTTT. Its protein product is CATSRDSGTSGRKGGELFF.

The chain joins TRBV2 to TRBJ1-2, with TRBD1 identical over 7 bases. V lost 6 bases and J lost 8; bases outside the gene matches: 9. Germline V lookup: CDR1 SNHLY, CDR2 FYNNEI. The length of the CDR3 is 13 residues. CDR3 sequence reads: CASSPMRGLGYTF. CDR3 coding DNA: TGTGCCAGCAGCCCAATGAGGGGGCTGGGCTACACCTTC.

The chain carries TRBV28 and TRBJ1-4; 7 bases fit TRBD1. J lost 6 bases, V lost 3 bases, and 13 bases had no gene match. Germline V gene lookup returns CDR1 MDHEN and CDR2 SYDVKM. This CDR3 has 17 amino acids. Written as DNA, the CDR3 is TGTGCCAGCAGTTTCAACAGGGGCCGACCTCACGATGAAAAACTGTTTTTT. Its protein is CASSFNRGRPHDEKLFF.

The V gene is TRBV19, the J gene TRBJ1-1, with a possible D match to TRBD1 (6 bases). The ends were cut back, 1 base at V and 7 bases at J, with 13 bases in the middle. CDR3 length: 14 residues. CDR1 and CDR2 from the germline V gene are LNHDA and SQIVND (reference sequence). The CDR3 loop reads CASSIVGTRNEAFF. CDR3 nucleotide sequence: TGTGCCAGTAGTATAGTGGGGACAAGGAATGAAGCTTTCTTT. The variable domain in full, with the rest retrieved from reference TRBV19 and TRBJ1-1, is DGGITQSPKYLFRKEGQNVTLSCEQNLNHDAMYWYRQDPGQGLRLIYYSQIVNDFQKGDIAEGYSVSREKKESFPLTVTSAQKNPTAFYLCASSIVGTRNEAFFGQGTRLTVV.

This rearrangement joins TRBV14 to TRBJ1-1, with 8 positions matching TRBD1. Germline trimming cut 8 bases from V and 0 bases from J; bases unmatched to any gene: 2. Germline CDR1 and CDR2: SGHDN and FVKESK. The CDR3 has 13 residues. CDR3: CASSGGLNTEAFF. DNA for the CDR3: TGTGCCAGCTCAGGGGGCCTGAACACTGAAGCTTTCTTT.

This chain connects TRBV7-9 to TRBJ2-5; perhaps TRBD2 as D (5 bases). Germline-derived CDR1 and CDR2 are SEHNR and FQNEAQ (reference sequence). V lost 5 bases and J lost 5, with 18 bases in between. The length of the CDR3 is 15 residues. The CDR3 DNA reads TGTGCCAGCAGCGTCCGGGAATCTAGAGCGGAGACCCAGTACTTC. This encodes CASSVRESRAETQYF. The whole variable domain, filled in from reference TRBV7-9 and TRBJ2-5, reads DTGVSQNPRHKITKRGQNVTFRCDPISEHNRLYWYRQTLGQGPEFLTYFQNEAQLEKSRLLSDRFSAERPKGSFSTLEIQRTEQGDSAMYLCASSVRESRAETQYFGPGTRLLVL.

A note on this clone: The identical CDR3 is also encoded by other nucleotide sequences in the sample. The CDR3 sequence is CASSVELDTQYF. In DNA, the CDR3 is TGTGCCAGCAGCGTAGAACTGGATACGCAGTATTTT. The V gene is TRBV9, the J gene TRBJ2-3, with no clear D. Germline CDR1 and CDR2: SGDLS and YYNGEE. The CDR3 loop spans 12 amino acids. V was clipped by 0 bases and J by 6 bases, with 5 bases between them.